The 21 T cell receptor beta chains listed next were all sequenced from one sample in a study of blood T cells in healthy people across ages. Using a J-beta primer mix together with a sample-barcoded 5' primer, a second PCR was run for roughly 7 to 11 cycles. TCRdb fed the 5' RACE reads into MiXCR, producing one record per CDR3 protein. There are some 1.5 million distinct CDR3 sequences in the sample; approximately 28% occur only once, and less than 9.5% lies in the top ten. The sequencing sample was made of blood. The receptors originated from a woman in her twenties or thirties in good health.

Many counts were recorded for this clonotype. This chain links TRBV29-1 with TRBJ2-1, with TRBD2 as a possible D gene (6 bases). Germline V gene data show CDR1 as SQVTM and CDR2 as ANQGSEA. This CDR3 is 13 amino acids long. V lost 4 bases to trimming and J lost 9 bases, with 16 bases between them. CDR3 DNA: TGCAGCGTTGGGAGGGACCTTTATGGTGAGCAGTTCTTC. Translated: CSVGRDLYGEQFF.

The table lists this clonotype with a few counts. The rearrangement links TRBV7-8 to TRBJ2-1; 7 nucleotides agree with TRBD2. Trimming removed 2 bases from V and 3 bases from J; junction bases left unmatched: 7. In germline, CDR1 is SGHVS, CDR2 FQNEAQ. The CDR3 is 16 residues long. The CDR3 coding sequence is TGTGCCAGCAGCTTATTTGCGGGGACTAACTACAATGAGCAGTTCTTC. Residues: CASSLFAGTNYNEQFF.

The V call is TRBV27, the J call TRBJ1-2, with TRBD1 as a possible D gene (5 bases). Per the germline V gene, CDR1 is MNHEY and CDR2 is SMNVEV (reference sequence). With 4 bases removed from V and 8 bases from J, the gap between germline ends came to 14 bases. The CDR3 consists of 13 residues. CDR3 in DNA: TGTGCCAGCAGTTCACTAGGGGCGGAGGGCTACACCTTC. This translates into CASSSLGAEGYTF.

This clonotype was picked up a small number of times. This sequence joins TRBV12-3 or TRBV12-4 and TRBJ2-1; tentatively, D is TRBD2 (5 bases). CDR3 length: 13 amino acids. V lost 6 bases to trimming and J lost 7 bases, with 13 bases between them. This CDR3 is CASRDGIENEQFF. DNA of the CDR3: TGTGCCAGCAGGGACGGGATCGAAAATGAGCAGTTCTTC.

V is TRBV29-1 and J is TRBJ1-2; 8 positions match TRBD1. The V gene end was trimmed by 5 bases and the J gene end by 3 bases; junction bases not matched to a gene: 5. This CDR3 has 13 amino acids. In germline, CDR1 is SQVTM, CDR2 ANQGSEA. The CDR3 region is CSVRQGSDYGYTF. The CDR3 DNA is TGCAGCGTTAGACAGGGGAGTGACTATGGCTACACCTTC.

This clonotype has more than one count but fewer than ten. The chain recombines TRBV11-2 with TRBJ1-1; TRBD1 agrees at 7 bases. Germline CDR1 and CDR2: SGHAT and FQNNGV. The CDR3 sequence is 13 residues long. J gave up 4 bases and V 4 bases, and 3 bases lay outside the gene matches. As DNA, the CDR3 is TGTGCCAGCAGCTCACAGGGGCTCACTGAAGCTTTCTTT. Translated, it gives CASSSQGLTEAFF. The whole variable domain, remainder taken from reference TRBV11-2 and TRBJ1-1, is EAGVAQSPRYKIIEKRQSVAFWCNPISGHATLYWYQQILGQGPKLLIQFQNNGVVDDSQLPKDRFSAERLKGVDSTLKIQPAKLEDSAVYLCASSSQGLTEAFFGQGTRLTVV.

This clonotype was detected a few times. The rearrangement joins TRBV12-3 or TRBV12-4 to TRBJ2-4; 9 nucleotides align to TRBD2. J gave up 2 bases and V 6 bases, and 11 bases lay outside the gene matches. CDR3 length equals 17 residues. CDR3 residues: CASRVGGGGSTKNIQYF. The CDR3 region has the DNA TGTGCCAGCAGGGTAGGCGGGGGGGGTAGCACCAAAAACATTCAGTACTTC.

The chain combines TRBV3-1 with TRBJ2-1; D ambiguous. The V gene lost 2 bases and the J gene lost 4 bases, with 6 bases spanning the gap. Germline V gene lookup returns CDR1 LGHDT and CDR2 YNNKEL (reference sequence). The CDR3 has 13 amino acids. In DNA form, the CDR3 reads TGTGCCAGCAGCCAACTACTTTACAATGAGCAGTTCTTC. Its protein is CASSQLLYNEQFF.

The chain links TRBV4-1 to TRBJ1-5; D is unclear. The CDR3 is 16 residues long. Germline CDR1 reads MGHRA; CDR2 reads YSYEKL. V was trimmed by 4 bases and J by 6 bases, leaving 19 bases between them. The CDR3 region has the DNA TGCGCCAGCAGCCGCGGACGCACGGGTGTCGGTCAGCCCCAGCATTTT. It specifies CASSRGRTGVGQPQHF.

The rearrangement joins TRBV29-1 to TRBJ2-7, with 7 bases that match TRBD2. J gave up 0 bases and V 0 bases, and 14 bases lay outside the gene matches. This CDR3 region has 18 residues. Germline V gene lookup returns CDR1 SQVTM and CDR2 ANQGSEA. For the CDR3, the DNA is TGCAGCGTTGAAGATCATCGGCGCGGGAGTGACTGCTCCTACGAGCAGTACTTC. It specifies CSVEDHRRGSDCSYEQYF.

This chain uses TRBV5-1 with TRBJ1-2; D gene unclear. Germline V gene data show CDR1 as SGHRS and CDR2 as YFSETQ. V was trimmed by 2 bases and J by 8 bases, leaving 13 bases between them. This CDR3 contains 13 residues. The CDR3 bases are TGCGCCAGCAGCTTTAACCTAGAGGGAGGCTACACCTTC. This gives the protein CASSFNLEGGYTF.

This clonotype appeared a few times. The genes are TRBV7-2 and TRBJ2-5; a weak D match, TRBD2 (6 bases). Germline-derived CDR1 and CDR2 are SGHTA and FQGNSA. CDR3 length: 14 residues. V lost 4 bases and J lost 5, with 14 bases in between. The CDR3 nucleotides are TGTGCCAGCAGCTCGAATCGGGGGTGGGAGACCCAGTACTTC. It is translated as CASSSNRGWETQYF.

The chain carries TRBV7-9 and TRBJ2-7; D may be TRBD2 (5 bases). Looked up from germline, CDR1 is SEHNR and CDR2 is FQNEAQ (reference sequence). The germline V and J ends were trimmed by 5 bases and 1 base, with 15 bases remaining between them. The CDR3 loop spans 15 amino acids. The CDR3 DNA sequence: TGTGCCAGCAGCGCGGCGGGTTACCGATCCTACGAGCAGTACTTC. This translates into CASSAAGYRSYEQYF.

This clonotype was seen only once. The CDR3 reads CASSVGPPRSSYNEQYF. The CDR3 bases are TGTGCCAGCAGCGTAGGTCCCCCTCGGAGCTCCTACAATGAGCAGTACTTC. The chain employs TRBV9 and TRBJ2-7; no definite D call. V was cut by 0 bases and J by 7 bases, with 23 bases left in between. Germline V CDR1 and CDR2: SGDLS, YYNGEE. The CDR3 is made up of 17 amino acids.

In this sample, this clonotype turned up a few times. This rearrangement joins TRBV20-1 to TRBJ2-5, with D unclear. V shed 0 bases and J shed 5 bases, with 10 bases lying between them. CDR3 size: 13 residues. Germline values: CDR1 DFQATT, CDR2 SNEGSKA (reference sequence). The CDR3 nucleotides are TGCAGTGCTAGAGATTTTGGGCGGGAGACCCAGTACTTC. This sequence encodes CSARDFGRETQYF.

Concerning this clonotype itself: Mismatch with germline at one junction end may stem from a read error. The V call is TRBV24-1, the J call TRBJ2-1; D uncertain. The CDR3 runs 13 residues. The germline V gene has CDR1 KGHDR and CDR2 SFDVKD. CDR3 sequence (DNA): TGTGCCGCCAGTGATTCTGGTACCAATGAGCAGTTCTTC. Its protein product is CAASDSGTNEQFF.

V is TRBV20-1 and J is TRBJ1-2; D gene ambiguous. CDR1 and CDR2 (germline): DFQATT, SNEGSKA (reference sequence). The CDR3 runs to 13 residues. With 3 bases removed from V and 2 bases from J, the gap between germline ends came to 10 bases. The CDR3 loop reads CSARNRANYGYTF. The CDR3 region has the DNA TGCAGTGCTAGGAATCGCGCCAACTATGGCTACACCTTC.

The chain has TRBV6-5 and TRBJ1-4; D gene ambiguous. The CDR3 consists of 14 residues. V was trimmed by 6 bases and J by 8 bases, leaving 16 bases between them. Germline-derived CDR1 and CDR2 are MNHEY and SVGAGI. CDR3 nucleotides: TGTGCCAGCAGCCCAACACCTTGGGTGGAAAAACTGTTTTTT. It is translated as CASSPTPWVEKLFF.

The table lists this clonotype with a few counts. This chain links TRBV29-1 with TRBJ2-3; 8 positions agree with TRBD1. Trimming took 7 bases from V and 4 from J; bases not matched to a gene: 10. Germline assignment: CDR1 SQVTM and CDR2 ANQGSEA. The CDR3 contains 14 residues. CDR3 nucleotides: TGCAGCGCCCGGACAGGGCAAAGGCCAGATACGCAGTATTTT. It encodes CSARTGQRPDTQYF.

The chain carries TRBV7-3 and TRBJ1-5; TRBD1 might be the D (5 bases). Germline V gene sequence: CDR1 SGHTA, CDR2 FQGTGA. V lost 5 bases, J lost 7 bases, and 21 bases lay in between. The length of the CDR3 is 16 residues. The CDR3 loop is CASSRPSGGEKQPQHF. DNA of the CDR3: TGTGCCAGCAGCCGCCCCTCCGGAGGGGAAAAGCAGCCCCAGCATTTT.

This clonotype was counted between two and nine times. V usage is TRBV7-2 and J usage is TRBJ2-7; 8 nucleotides match TRBD1. Per the germline V gene, CDR1 is SGHTA and CDR2 is FQGNSA. This CDR3 is built from 16 residues. V was clipped by 1 base and J by 7 bases; unmatched bases: 12. CDR3 in amino acids: CASSLVGQGAPGEQYF. CDR3 DNA sequence: TGTGCCAGCAGCTTAGTAGGACAGGGTGCGCCGGGGGAGCAGTACTTC.